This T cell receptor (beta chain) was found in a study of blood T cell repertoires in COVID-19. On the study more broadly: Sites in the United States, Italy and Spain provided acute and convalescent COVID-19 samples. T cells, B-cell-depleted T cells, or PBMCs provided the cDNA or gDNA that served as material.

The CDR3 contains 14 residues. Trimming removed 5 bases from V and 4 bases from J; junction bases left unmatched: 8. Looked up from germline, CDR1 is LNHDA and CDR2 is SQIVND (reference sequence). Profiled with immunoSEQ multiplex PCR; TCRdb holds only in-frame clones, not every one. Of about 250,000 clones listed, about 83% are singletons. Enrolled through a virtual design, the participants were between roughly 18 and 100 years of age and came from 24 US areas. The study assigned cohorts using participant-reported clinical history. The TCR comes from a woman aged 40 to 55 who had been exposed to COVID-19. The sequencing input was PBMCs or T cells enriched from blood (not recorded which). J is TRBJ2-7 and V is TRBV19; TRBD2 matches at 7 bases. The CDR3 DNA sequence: TGTGCCAGTAGTCCCCAGGGAGGGAATTACGAGCAGTACTTC. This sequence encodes CASSPQGGNYEQYF.